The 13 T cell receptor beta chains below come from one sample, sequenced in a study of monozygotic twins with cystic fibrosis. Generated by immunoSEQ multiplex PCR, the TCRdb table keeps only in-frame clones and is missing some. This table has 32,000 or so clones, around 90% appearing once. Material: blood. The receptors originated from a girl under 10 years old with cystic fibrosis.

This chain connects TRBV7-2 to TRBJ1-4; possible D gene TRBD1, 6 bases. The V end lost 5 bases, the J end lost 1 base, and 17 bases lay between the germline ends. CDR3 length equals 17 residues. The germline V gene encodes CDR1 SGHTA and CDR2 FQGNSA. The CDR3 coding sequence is TGTGCCAGCAGCCCCCGAGGGGGGGGTAGAACTAATGAAAAACTGTTTTTT. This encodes CASSPRGGGRTNEKLFF.

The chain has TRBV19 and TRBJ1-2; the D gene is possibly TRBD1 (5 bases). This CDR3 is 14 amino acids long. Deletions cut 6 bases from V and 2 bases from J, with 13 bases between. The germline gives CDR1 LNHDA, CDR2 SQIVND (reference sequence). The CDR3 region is CASSFSRANYGYTF. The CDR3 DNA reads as TGTGCCAGTAGCTTCTCCAGGGCCAACTATGGCTACACCTTC.

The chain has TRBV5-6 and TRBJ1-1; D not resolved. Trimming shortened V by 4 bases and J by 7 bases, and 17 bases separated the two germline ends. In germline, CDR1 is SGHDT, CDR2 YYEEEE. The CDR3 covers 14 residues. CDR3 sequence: CASSITQRPIEAFF. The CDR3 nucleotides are TGTGCCAGCAGCATTACTCAGAGGCCCATTGAAGCTTTCTTT.

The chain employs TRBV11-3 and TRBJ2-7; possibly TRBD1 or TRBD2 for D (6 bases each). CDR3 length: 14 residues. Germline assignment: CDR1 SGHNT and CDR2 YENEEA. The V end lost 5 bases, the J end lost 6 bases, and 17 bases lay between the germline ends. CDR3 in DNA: TGTGCCAGCAGCCAAGGGCTCGAGGGGGGCGAGCAGTACTTC. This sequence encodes CASSQGLEGGEQYF. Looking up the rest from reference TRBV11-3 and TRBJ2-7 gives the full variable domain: EAGVVQSPRYKIIEKKQPVAFWCNPISGHNTLYWYLQNLGQGPELLIRYENEEAVDDSQLPKDRFSAERLKGVDSTLKIQPAELGDSAVYLCASSQGLEGGEQYFGPGTRLTVT.

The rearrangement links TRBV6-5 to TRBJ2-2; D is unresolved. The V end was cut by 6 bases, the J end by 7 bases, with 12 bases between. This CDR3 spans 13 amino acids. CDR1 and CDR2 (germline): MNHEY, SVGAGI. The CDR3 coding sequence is TGTGCCAGCAGCCCCCGCGCAGACGGGGAGCTGTTTTTT. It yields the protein CASSPRADGELFF.

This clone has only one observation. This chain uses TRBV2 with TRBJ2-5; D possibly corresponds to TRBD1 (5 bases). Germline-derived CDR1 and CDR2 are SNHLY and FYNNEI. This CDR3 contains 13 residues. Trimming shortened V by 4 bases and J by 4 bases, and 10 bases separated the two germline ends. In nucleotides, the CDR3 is TGTGCCAGCAGTGGGGGCCTGGGAGAGACCCAGTACTTC. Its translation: CASSGGLGETQYF.

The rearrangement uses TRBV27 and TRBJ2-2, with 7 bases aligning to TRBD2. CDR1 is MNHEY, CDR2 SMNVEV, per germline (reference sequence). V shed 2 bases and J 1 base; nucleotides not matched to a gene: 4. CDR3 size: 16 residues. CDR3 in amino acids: CASSLRSGMNTGELFF. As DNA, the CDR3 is TGTGCCAGCAGTTTACGAAGCGGGATGAACACCGGGGAGCTGTTTTTT.

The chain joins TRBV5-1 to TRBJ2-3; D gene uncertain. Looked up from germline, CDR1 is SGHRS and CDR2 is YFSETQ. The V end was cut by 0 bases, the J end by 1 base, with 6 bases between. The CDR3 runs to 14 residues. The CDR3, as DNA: TGCGCCAGCAGCTTGGGAAGTGGCACAGATACGCAGTATTTT. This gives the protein CASSLGSGTDTQYF.

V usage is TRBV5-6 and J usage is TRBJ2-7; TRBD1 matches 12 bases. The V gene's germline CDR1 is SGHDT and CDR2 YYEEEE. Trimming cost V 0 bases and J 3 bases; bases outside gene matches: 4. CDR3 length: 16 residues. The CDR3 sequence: CASSLAGTGGLYEQYF. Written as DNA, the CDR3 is TGTGCCAGCAGCTTGGCAGGGACAGGGGGCCTCTACGAGCAGTACTTC.

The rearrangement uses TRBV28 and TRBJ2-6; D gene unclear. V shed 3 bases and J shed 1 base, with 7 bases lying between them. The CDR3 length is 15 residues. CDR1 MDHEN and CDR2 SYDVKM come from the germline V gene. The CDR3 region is CASSFSGSGANVLTF. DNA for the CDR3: TGTGCCAGCAGTTTTTCAGGTTCTGGGGCCAACGTCCTGACTTTC. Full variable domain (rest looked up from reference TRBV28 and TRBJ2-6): DVKVTQSSRYLVKRTGEKVFLECVQDMDHENMFWYRQDPGLGLRLIYFSYDVKMKEKGDIPEGYSVSREKKERFSLILESASTNQTSMYLCASSFSGSGANVLTFGAGSRLTVL.

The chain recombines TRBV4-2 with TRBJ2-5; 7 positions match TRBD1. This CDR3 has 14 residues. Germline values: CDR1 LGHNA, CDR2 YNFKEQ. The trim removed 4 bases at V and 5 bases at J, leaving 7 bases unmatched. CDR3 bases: TGTGCCAGCAGCCGGACAGGCCTTGGGGAGACCCAGTACTTC. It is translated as CASSRTGLGETQYF.

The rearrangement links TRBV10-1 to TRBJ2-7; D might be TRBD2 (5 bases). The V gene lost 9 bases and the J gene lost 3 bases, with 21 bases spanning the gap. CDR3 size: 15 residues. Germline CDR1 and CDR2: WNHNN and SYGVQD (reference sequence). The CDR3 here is CARTAGRYPLYEQYF. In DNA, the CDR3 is TGCGCCAGGACGGCGGGCCGCTACCCTCTCTACGAGCAGTACTTC.

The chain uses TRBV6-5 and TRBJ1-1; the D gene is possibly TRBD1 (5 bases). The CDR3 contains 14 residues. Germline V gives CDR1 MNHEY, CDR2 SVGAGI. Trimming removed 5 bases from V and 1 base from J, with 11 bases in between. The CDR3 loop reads CASSRGGQNTEAFF. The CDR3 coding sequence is TGTGCCAGCAGTAGGGGTGGACAGAACACTGAAGCTTTCTTT.